Below are 25 T cell receptor beta chains sequenced from a single sample in a study of beta chain features in type 1 diabetes. Since all of the isolated RNA was reverse transcribed, expressed TCRB transcripts were what got sequenced. Repertoires were generated with immunoSEQ multiplex PCR, while TCRdb's copy carries only in-frame clones and drops some. The data contain about 370,000 clones, over 13% of them singletons. Specimen: naive CD4+ T cells from blood. Receptor source: a woman younger than 30 in good health.

This chain connects TRBV25-1 to TRBJ2-7, with D perhaps matching TRBD2 (5 bases). This CDR3 spans 14 amino acids. Per the germline V gene, CDR1 is MGHDK and CDR2 is SYGVNS. Trimming took off 1 base at V and 5 bases at J, with 12 bases between the two ends. The CDR3: CASSESEGLDEQYF. CDR3 sequence (DNA): TGTGCCAGCAGTGAATCTGAGGGTCTCGACGAGCAGTACTTC.

V and J are TRBV2 and TRBJ1-5; tentative D call: TRBD1 (5 bases). CDR3 length: 14 amino acids. The V end lost 7 bases, the J end lost 1 base, and 11 bases lay between the germline ends. The germline gives CDR1 SNHLY, CDR2 FYNNEI. The chain's CDR3 is CASNGGVSNQPQHF. The CDR3 coding sequence is TGTGCCAGCAATGGGGGGGTGAGCAATCAGCCCCAGCATTTT.

A few counts support this clone. The chain couples TRBV4-2 to TRBJ2-7; TRBD2 matches 15 bases. The CDR3 is 14 amino acids. V lost 4 bases to trimming and J lost 6 bases; unmatched junction nucleotides: 1. Germline V gives CDR1 LGHNA, CDR2 YNFKEQ. The CDR3 bases are TGTGCCAGCAGCCTGGGACTAGCGGGAGGCGAGCAGTACTTC. It specifies CASSLGLAGGEQYF.

The rearrangement uses TRBV30 and TRBJ1-2; TRBD1 matches 11 bases. Unmatched junction bases numbered 7, after V lost 6 bases and J lost 1 base. CDR1 GTSNPN and CDR2 SVGIG come from the germline V gene (reference sequence). The CDR3 consists of 15 residues. This chain's CDR3 is CACNSGTGGNYGYTF. CDR3 coding DNA: TGTGCCTGCAACTCCGGGACAGGGGGTAACTATGGCTACACCTTC.

A few counts support this clone. The chain employs TRBV29-1 and TRBJ2-1; 10 bases align to TRBD1. J was trimmed by 7 bases and V by 7 bases; bases with no gene match: 10. CDR1 SQVTM and CDR2 ANQGSEA come from the germline V gene. The length of the CDR3 is 14 residues. Written as DNA, the CDR3 is TGCAGCGCCTATGGTGGGACAGGGGATAATGAGCAGTTCTTC. Residues: CSAYGGTGDNEQFF.

This chain uses TRBV27 with TRBJ1-2, with D perhaps TRBD1 (5 bases). Germline V gene data show CDR1 as MNHEY and CDR2 as SMNVEV (reference sequence). This CDR3 spans 13 amino acids. Trimming shortened V by 3 bases and J by 4 bases, and 9 bases separated the two germline ends. The CDR3 DNA reads as TGTGCCAGCAGTTTGAACAGGTTCTATGGCTACACCTTC. As protein: CASSLNRFYGYTF.

V usage is TRBV5-1 and J usage is TRBJ1-1, with D possibly being TRBD1 (6 bases). The CDR3 is made up of 14 amino acids. Germline-derived CDR1 and CDR2 are SGHRS and YFSETQ. Trimming stripped 4 bases from V and 7 bases from J, with 17 bases between. This CDR3 reads CASSISGTHFEAFF. The CDR3 DNA reads as TGCGCCAGCAGCATCTCCGGGACACATTTTGAAGCTTTCTTT.

The J gene is TRBJ1-1, the V gene TRBV30, with no clear D. V gave up 6 bases and J gave up 0 bases, with 11 bases separating them. Germline CDR1 is GTSNPN and CDR2 is SVGIG (reference sequence). This CDR3 is built from 13 residues. This CDR3 reads CACNLNLNTEAFF. The DNA of the CDR3 is TGTGCCTGTAACCTAAACCTGAACACTGAAGCTTTCTTT.

V usage is TRBV28 and J usage is TRBJ2-7; TRBD1 is a possible D gene (6 bases). The V and J ends lost 5 bases and 4 bases respectively, with 9 bases between them. The CDR3 sequence is 12 residues long. From germline, CDR1 is MDHEN and CDR2 SYDVKM. CDR3 amino acids: CASSPDRYEQYF. CDR3 DNA: TGTGCCAGCAGTCCCGACAGGTACGAGCAGTACTTC.

This clone was seen a handful of times. The genes are TRBV19 and TRBJ2-7, with 10 bases fitting TRBD1. The CDR3 consists of 16 residues. Trimming removed 5 bases from V and 3 bases from J; junction bases left unmatched: 10. The germline V gene encodes CDR1 LNHDA and CDR2 SQIVND (reference sequence). The CDR3 region has the DNA TGTGCCAGTAGTCTTACCTCCGGGACAGGGGACTACGAGCAGTACTTC. Translation gives CASSLTSGTGDYEQYF.

The chain joins TRBV23-1 to TRBJ1-2; TRBD1 might be the D (5 bases). TRBV23-1 is an ORF; its function is uncertain. V lost 4 bases, J lost 6 bases, and 12 bases lay in between. The CDR3 spans 13 residues. The chain's CDR3 is CASSRLREDGYTF. DNA for the CDR3: TGCGCCAGCAGTCGCCTCAGGGAAGATGGCTACACCTTC.

V usage is TRBV10-3 and J usage is TRBJ2-4; D might be TRBD2 (6 bases). This CDR3 region has 15 residues. CDR1 ENHRY and CDR2 SYGVKD come from the germline V gene. V was pared by 4 bases and J by 0 bases, with 10 bases between. Written as DNA, the CDR3 is TGTGCCATCAGTGGGGACTTCGGAGCCAAAAACATTCAGTACTTC. As protein: CAISGDFGAKNIQYF.

This clone was counted a few times. The gene calls are TRBV2 and TRBJ2-1; D is undetermined. Trimming cost V 4 bases and J 10 bases, with 8 bases left between them. Germline V gives CDR1 SNHLY, CDR2 FYNNEI. This CDR3 contains 11 residues. This chain's CDR3 is CASSVAREQFF. CDR3 sequence (DNA): TGTGCCAGCAGTGTTGCTCGGGAGCAGTTCTTC.

This clone has more than one count but fewer than ten. The chain has TRBV2 and TRBJ2-2; D is ambiguous. The length of the CDR3 is 14 residues. Germline CDR1 reads SNHLY; CDR2 reads FYNNEI. Deletions cut 5 bases from V and 4 bases from J, with 11 bases between. This CDR3 reads CASSIPYTTGELFF. The CDR3 region has the DNA TGTGCCAGCAGTATCCCTTACACCACCGGGGAGCTGTTTTTT.

The chain joins TRBV6-6 to TRBJ2-5; 7 bases are shared with TRBD2. Trimming cost V 6 bases and J 0 bases; bases outside gene matches: 4. The CDR3 has 14 residues. CDR1 MNHNY and CDR2 SVGAGI come from the germline V gene (reference sequence). CDR3 nucleotides: TGTGCCAGCAGCGCCCGGGGGGACCAAGAGACCCAGTACTTC. It codes for CASSARGDQETQYF.

This chain joins TRBV7-2 and TRBJ2-7; the match to TRBD2 covers 7 bases. The V gene end was trimmed by 1 base and the J gene end by 7 bases; junction bases not matched to a gene: 13. The CDR3 has 16 residues. Looked up from germline, CDR1 is SGHTA and CDR2 is FQGNSA. The chain's CDR3 is CASSLVGGARGPEQYF. The CDR3 region has the DNA TGTGCCAGCAGCTTAGTGGGAGGGGCTAGGGGTCCGGAGCAGTACTTC.

The chain uses TRBV2 and TRBJ2-7; 10 bases align to TRBD1. In germline, CDR1 is SNHLY, CDR2 FYNNEI. The CDR3 runs 14 residues. The V segment lost 6 bases and the J segment 5 bases; nucleotides outside the gene matches: 7. The CDR3 protein is CASRTGQGLNEQYF. CDR3 nucleotide sequence: TGTGCCAGCAGGACGGGACAGGGGCTCAACGAGCAGTACTTC. The full variable domain, its missing parts supplied by reference TRBV2 and TRBJ2-7, is EPEVTQTPSHQVTQMGQEVILRCVPISNHLYFYWYRQILGQKVEFLVSFYNNEISEKSEIFDDQFSVERPDGSNFTLKIRSTKLEDSAMYFCASRTGQGLNEQYFGPGTRLTVT.

This clone was found a few times. The rearrangement links TRBV7-2 to TRBJ2-1, with D possibly matching TRBD2 (5 bases). CDR1 and CDR2 (germline): SGHTA, FQGNSA. V gave up 4 bases and J gave up 10 bases, with 11 bases separating them. This CDR3 contains 12 residues. CDR3 region: CASSSRTREQFF. As DNA, the CDR3 is TGTGCCAGCAGCTCCCGTACTAGGGAGCAGTTCTTC.

This chain connects TRBV5-4 to TRBJ1-1; D remains ambiguous. The CDR3 is 11 residues long. Germline V CDR1 and CDR2: SGHNT, YYREEE (reference sequence). Trimming took off 7 bases at V and 5 bases at J, with 9 bases between the two ends. The CDR3 sequence: CASLERTEAFF. As DNA, the CDR3 is TGTGCCAGCCTAGAGAGGACTGAAGCTTTCTTT.

The chain's CDR3 is CASGFNSYYGYTF. Written as DNA, the CDR3 is TGTGCTAGTGGTTTTAACTCGTACTATGGCTACACCTTC. This rearrangement joins TRBV12-5 to TRBJ1-2; D ambiguous. Germline V gene lookup returns CDR1 LGHNT and CDR2 FRNRAP. The CDR3 runs to 13 residues. Trimming removed 3 bases at V and 3 bases at J, with 8 bases between.

This clone was observed a handful of times. The rearrangement uses TRBV28 and TRBJ2-7; TRBD1 agrees at 8 bases. Germline V lookup: CDR1 MDHEN, CDR2 SYDVKM. Germline trimming cut 4 bases from V and 0 bases from J; bases unmatched to any gene: 5. The CDR3 spans 15 residues. The CDR3 DNA is TGTGCCAGCAGTTACTCCGGGACAGGCTCCTACGAGCAGTACTTC. Amino acids: CASSYSGTGSYEQYF.

This clone turned up a few times. The rearrangement joins TRBV5-4 to TRBJ2-3; 11 nucleotides line up with TRBD2. The V gene end was trimmed by 0 bases and the J gene end by 0 bases; junction bases not matched to a gene: 0. Germline V gene data show CDR1 as SGHNT and CDR2 as YYREEE (reference sequence). The CDR3 sequence is 16 residues long. As DNA, the CDR3 is TGTGCCAGCAGCTTGGGACTAGCGGGGAGCACAGATACGCAGTATTTT. Encoded protein: CASSLGLAGSTDTQYF.

This clone turned up a few times. The gene calls are TRBV5-6 and TRBJ1-5; 7 positions agree with TRBD1. This CDR3 is 17 amino acids long. Germline CDR1 SGHDT, CDR2 YYEEEE. J lost 0 bases, V lost 4 bases, and 10 bases had no gene match. CDR3 residues: CASSVGGTVYSNQPQHF. The CDR3 DNA reads as TGTGCCAGCAGCGTAGGGGGGACAGTTTATAGCAATCAGCCCCAGCATTTT.

This clone was seen only a few times. The same CDR3 can be traced to other DNA sequences in this sample. This chain joins TRBV30 and TRBJ2-5; D remains unclear. The CDR3 extends over 13 amino acids. Trimming took 0 bases from V and 2 from J, leaving 7 bases between them. CDR1 and CDR2 (germline): GTSNPN, SVGIG (reference sequence). Here the CDR3 reads CAWSVGGQETQYF. The DNA of the CDR3 is TGTGCCTGGAGTGTAGGCGGACAAGAGACCCAGTACTTC. Supplemented by reference TRBV30 and TRBJ2-5, the full variable domain reads SQTIHQWPATLVQPVGSPLSLECTVEGTSNPNLYWYRQAAGRGLQLLFYSVGIGQISSEVPQNLSASRPQDRQFILSSKKLLLSDSGFYLCAWSVGGQETQYFGPGTRLLVL.

This clone was counted between two and nine times. The chain recombines TRBV2 with TRBJ1-5, with D unclear. The length of the CDR3 is 13 residues. Per the germline V gene, CDR1 is SNHLY and CDR2 is FYNNEI. Trimming removed 4 bases from V and 4 bases from J, with 8 bases in between. CDR3 residues: CASSAEGNQPQHF. CDR3 bases: TGTGCCAGCAGTGCGGAGGGAAATCAGCCCCAGCATTTT.